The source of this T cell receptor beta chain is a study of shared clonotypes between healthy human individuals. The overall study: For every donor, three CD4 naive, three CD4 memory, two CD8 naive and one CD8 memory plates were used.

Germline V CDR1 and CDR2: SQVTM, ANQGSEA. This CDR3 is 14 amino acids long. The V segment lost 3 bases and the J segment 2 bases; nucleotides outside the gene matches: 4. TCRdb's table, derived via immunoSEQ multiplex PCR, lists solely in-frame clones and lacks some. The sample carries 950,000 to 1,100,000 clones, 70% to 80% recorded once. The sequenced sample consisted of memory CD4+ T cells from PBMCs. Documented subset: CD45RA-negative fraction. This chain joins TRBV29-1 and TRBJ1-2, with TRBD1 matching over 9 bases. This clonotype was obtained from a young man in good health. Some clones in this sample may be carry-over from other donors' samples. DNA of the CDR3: TGCAGCGTTGATAAGGGACAGGGAAACTATGGCTACACCTTC. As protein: CSVDKGQGNYGYTF.